This T cell receptor beta chain was profiled in a study of CD8+CD57+ T cells in acquired aplastic anemia. On the study more broadly: The study obtained an average of approximately 2.9 ug of DNA from sorted CD4+ and CD8+ cells. Findings of the study overall: Overlap between patients and controls comprised almost 30 CD8+ CDR3 sequences.

Sequenced patients had shown CD8+CD57+ cell expansion by flow cytometry. With no exception, the patients had severe acquired aplastic anemia. At blood sampling, none of the patients had yet received therapy. Genomic DNA acted as the template from which TCR beta VDJ combination and CDR3 sequence profiling were carried out. TCRdb itself ran the reads through MiXCR, one entry per CDR3 protein. The repertoire holds roughly 240,000 distinct CDR3 sequences, with around 43% as singletons. This clonotype was recorded at least ten times. Its antigen is unidentified. There are 14 residues in the CDR3. The germline V gene encodes CDR1 MNHEY and CDR2 SVGAGI. V lost 5 bases to trimming and J lost 1 base, with 12 bases between them.

The V and J genes are TRBV6-5 and TRBJ2-7, with TRBD2 as a possible D gene (6 bases). The material sequenced was sorted CD4+, CD8+, or CD8+CD57+ T cells (not recorded which) from PBMCs. The receptor's source is a human donor with aplastic anemia. CDR3 sequence: CASSLLSGSYEQYF. The CDR3 nucleotides read TGTGCCAGCAGTCTTCTTAGCGGTTCCTACGAGCAGTACTTC.